A single T cell receptor (beta chain) is shown here with its context. This clone was observed once. The target of this receptor is not known. Qualities for individual bases were not recorded, and no much larger clone is one base off. The same CDR3 also results from other DNA sequences found in this sample. Donors were healthy HIV-negative adults with no recently reported acute infections or vaccinations. Every donor was a Caucasian adult living in Nashville, Tennessee, USA. CD4+ T cells were enriched by magnetic negative selection, after which naive cells were positively selected on CD45RA and the negative fraction was taken as the memory subset. Blood was obtained by leukapheresis, after which PBMCs were separated by Ficoll-Histopaque density gradient centrifugation and cryopreserved in liquid nitrogen vapor phase. Purity and quantity of every magnetically sorted T cell population were checked by analytical flow cytometry. Genomic DNA was isolated from each sorted fraction and quantified by UV absorbance on a Nanodrop 2000c.

Using the deep immunoSEQ assay, multiplex PCR amplified TCR CDR3 regions from genomic DNA. Genomic DNA extracted from each cell subset was distributed evenly over all wells of several immunoSEQ 96-well plates, and each plate served as one replicate. For sorted subsets, about 200 ng genomic DNA, equal to tens of thousands of T cell genomes, was loaded into each replicate PCR. Purified libraries were quantified with a Qubit 3.0 fluorometer, sized on a Bioanalyzer 2100, and re-quantified with the KAPA Library Quantification kit. A separate single-read 150-cycle Illumina NextSeq 550 flow cell was used to sequence each immunoSEQ 96-well plate. As for how the authors treated the data: Because the immunoSEQ output included only junctional sequences and no quality scores, the filtering could not be the same as the filtering used for full-length reads. Sequences were annotated with PyIR, a Python wrapper for IgBLAST v1.9, and V/J genes and CDR3 were assigned using IMGT germline references. Any read was removed if the V/J assignment was weak (E-value above 1e-6), the CDR3 was missing, or the read contained stop codons, out-of-frame junctions, or ambiguous translated residues. V3J clonotypes were defined by identical inferred V gene, J gene, and CDR3 amino acid sequence. Percentage overlap between repertoires was computed as shared unique clonotypes divided by the size of the smaller repertoire. Three approaches were used to assess repertoire richness: RTK rarefaction, the Chao1 estimator, and Recon v2.1 estimates of unobserved clonotypes. Generation probabilities were computed with OLGA for all TCRbeta clonotypes obtained by the gDNA method from a few donors. TCRdb holds this immuneACCESS table with in-frame rearrangements only. Some clones are missing; in checked studies, unresolved V genes explain under half, and the rest has no known cause. V, J and clone size are those of that table, while D and trimming were read from the DNA. The sample yields some 2 million clones; 85% to 95% were counted once. The biggest ten clones account for around 0.13% of the sample.

V loses 7 bases, J loses 3 bases, and the germline ends lie 10 bases apart. From the germline V gene, CDR1 is SQVTM and CDR2 is ANQGSEA. The CDR3, from cysteine to phenylalanine, totals 11 residues. Here the CDR3 DNA is all that survives: 33 bases in frame from base 1. The entry originates in a study of shared clonotypes between healthy human individuals (dated by TCRdb to 2020 to 2021). Regarding the complete study: The cohort included three men and a couple of women between 18 and 49 years of age. For each donor, CD4 naive and CD4 memory were each run on three plates, CD8 naive on two plates, and CD8 memory on one plate. Different laboratories and diverse techniques were used to prepare libraries and sequence TCR repertoires, to increase sequencing depth and limit assay-specific biases. To estimate repertoire size and how much clonotypes are shared between individuals, the study performed deep sequencing of blood TCR repertoires from about five healthy adults. Per donor, leukapheresis produced somewhere between about 0.94 and 10 billion PBMCs.

General study outcomes and caveats: Clonotypes shared by all four sorted-subset donors showed higher generation probabilities than non-shared clonotypes. Naive subsets generally had larger estimated clonotype richness than memory subsets. Sharing across several donors was observed for around 5% of naive CD4, over 3% of naive CD8, roughly 2.3% of memory CD4, and over 0.3% of memory CD8 clonotypes. Even with the large sequencing depth, rarefaction of the sorted-subset datasets indicated that sequencing was incomplete. Because the study included only a small number of donors, the genetic and exposure-history diversity represented was limited. Based on pairwise subsampling, the degree of clonotype sharing among donors was expected to be affected by sequencing depth. Only blood was sampled, and tissue TCR repertoires likely differ from those in blood.

The TCR originated in a man younger than 30 in good health. The sequenced sample consisted of naive CD4+ T cells sorted from blood. Interpreted using the paper, the cell subset or site label stands for: CD45RA+ positively selected. The chain employs TRBV29-1 and TRBJ2-7, and the D gene may be TRBD1, 6 bases matching. For the CDR3, the sequence is CSGTQGYEQYF. The nucleotides are TGCAGCGGTACACAGGGCTACGAGCAGTACTTC.